This T cell receptor (beta chain) was obtained from a study of T cell responses to AZD1222 COVID-19 vaccine. General study results and limits: Across spike, vaccine-associated CD4 TCRs were found, dominant at 160-218 and 743-854. Reportedly, nearly half the spike-specific TCRs target unmutated variant regions.

Using immunoSEQ multiplex PCR, the repertoire was profiled, and TCRdb retains in-frame clones only, with some absent. The top ten clones hold over 1.5% of a sample with 210,000 or so clones, approximately 94% of them seen once. Comment on this clone: Its antigen is currently unknown.

The CDR3 is 13 residues long. The V end was cut by 8 bases, the J end by 3 bases, with 13 bases between. CDR1 and CDR2 from the germline V gene are SNHLY and FYNNEI. This TCR came from an adult who received the MenACWY meningococcal vaccine as a control. The V and J genes are TRBV2 and TRBJ1-1, with D possibly matching TRBD1 (6 bases). The sequencing used peripheral blood, collected 28 days after the second dose of the MenACWY control vaccine. CDR3 protein: CASGNRADTEAFF. For the CDR3, the DNA is TGTGCCAGCGGAAACAGGGCTGACACTGAAGCTTTCTTT.